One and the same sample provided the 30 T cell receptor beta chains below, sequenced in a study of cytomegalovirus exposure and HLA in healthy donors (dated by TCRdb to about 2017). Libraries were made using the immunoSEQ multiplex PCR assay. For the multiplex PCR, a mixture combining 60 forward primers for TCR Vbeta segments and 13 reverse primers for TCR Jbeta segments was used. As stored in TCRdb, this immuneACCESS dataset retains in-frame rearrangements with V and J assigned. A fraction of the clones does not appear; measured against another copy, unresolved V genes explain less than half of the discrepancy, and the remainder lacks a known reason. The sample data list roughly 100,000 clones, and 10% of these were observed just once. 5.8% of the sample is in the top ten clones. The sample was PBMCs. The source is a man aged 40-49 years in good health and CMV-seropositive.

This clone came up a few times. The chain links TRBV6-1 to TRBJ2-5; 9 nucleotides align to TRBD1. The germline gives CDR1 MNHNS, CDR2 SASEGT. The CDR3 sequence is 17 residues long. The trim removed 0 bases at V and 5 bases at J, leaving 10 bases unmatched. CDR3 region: CASSEAKFRDREETQYF. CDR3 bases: TGTGCCAGCAGTGAAGCGAAGTTCCGGGACAGGGAGGAGACCCAGTACTTC.

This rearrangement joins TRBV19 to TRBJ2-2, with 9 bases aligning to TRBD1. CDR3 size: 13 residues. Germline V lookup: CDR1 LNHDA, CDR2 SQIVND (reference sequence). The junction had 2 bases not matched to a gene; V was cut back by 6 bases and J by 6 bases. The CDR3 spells CASRDRGPGELFF. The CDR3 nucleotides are TGTGCCAGTAGGGACAGGGGCCCCGGGGAGCTGTTTTTT. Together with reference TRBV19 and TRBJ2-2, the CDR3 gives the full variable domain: DGGITQSPKYLFRKEGQNVTLSCEQNLNHDAMYWYRQDPGQGLRLIYYSQIVNDFQKGDIAEGYSVSREKKESFPLTVTSAQKNPTAFYLCASRDRGPGELFFGEGSRLTVL.

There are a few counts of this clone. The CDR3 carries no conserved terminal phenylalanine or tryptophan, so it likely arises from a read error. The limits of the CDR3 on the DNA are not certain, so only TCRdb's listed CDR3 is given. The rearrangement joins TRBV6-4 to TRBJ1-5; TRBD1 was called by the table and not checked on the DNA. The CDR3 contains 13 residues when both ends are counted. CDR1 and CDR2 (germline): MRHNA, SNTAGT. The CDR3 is CASSENSNQPKHL.

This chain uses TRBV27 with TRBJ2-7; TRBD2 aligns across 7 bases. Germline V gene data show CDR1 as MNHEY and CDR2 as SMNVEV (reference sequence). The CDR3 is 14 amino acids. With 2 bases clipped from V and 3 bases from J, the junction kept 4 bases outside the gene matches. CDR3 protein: CASSLGRERYEQYF. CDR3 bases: TGTGCCAGCAGTTTAGGGCGGGAGCGCTACGAGCAGTACTTC.

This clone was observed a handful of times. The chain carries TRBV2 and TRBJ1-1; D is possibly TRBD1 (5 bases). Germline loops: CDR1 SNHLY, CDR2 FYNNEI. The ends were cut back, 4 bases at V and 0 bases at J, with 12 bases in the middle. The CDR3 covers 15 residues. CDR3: CASSAQTDMNTEAFF. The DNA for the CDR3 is TGTGCCAGCAGTGCTCAGACAGATATGAACACTGAAGCTTTCTTT.

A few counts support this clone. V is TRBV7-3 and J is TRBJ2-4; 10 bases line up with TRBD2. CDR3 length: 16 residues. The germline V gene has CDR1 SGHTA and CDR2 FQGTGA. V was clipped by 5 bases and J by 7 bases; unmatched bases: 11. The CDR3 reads CASSPGPSGSGNIQYF. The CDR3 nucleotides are TGTGCCAGCAGCCCCGGGCCTAGCGGGAGTGGTAACATTCAGTACTTC. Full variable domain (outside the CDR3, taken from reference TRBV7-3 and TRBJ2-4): GAGVSQTPSNKVTEKGKYVELRCDPISGHTALYWYRQSLGQGPEFLIYFQGTGAADDSGLPNDRFFAVRPEGSVSTLKIQRTERGDSAVYLCASSPGPSGSGNIQYFGAGTRLSVL.

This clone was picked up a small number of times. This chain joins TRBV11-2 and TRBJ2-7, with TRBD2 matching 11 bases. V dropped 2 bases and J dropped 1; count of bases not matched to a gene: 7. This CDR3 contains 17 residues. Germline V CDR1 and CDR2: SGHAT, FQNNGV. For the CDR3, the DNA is TGTGCCAGCAGCTTAATAGTACTAGCGGGAGTATCCTACGAGCAGTACTTC. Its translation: CASSLIVLAGVSYEQYF.

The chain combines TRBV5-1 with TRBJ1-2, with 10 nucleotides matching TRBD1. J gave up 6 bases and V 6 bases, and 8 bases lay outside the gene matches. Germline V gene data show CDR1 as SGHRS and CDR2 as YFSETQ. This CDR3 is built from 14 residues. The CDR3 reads CASTRGTGDDGYTF. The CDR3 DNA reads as TGCGCCAGCACGCGGGGGACAGGGGATGATGGCTACACCTTC.

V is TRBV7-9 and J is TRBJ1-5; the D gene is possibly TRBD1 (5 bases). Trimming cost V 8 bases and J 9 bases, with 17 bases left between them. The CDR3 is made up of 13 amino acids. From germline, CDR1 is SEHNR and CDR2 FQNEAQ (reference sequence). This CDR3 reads CASGRDFIGPQHF. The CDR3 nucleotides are TGTGCCAGCGGCCGGGACTTCATCGGGCCCCAGCATTTT.

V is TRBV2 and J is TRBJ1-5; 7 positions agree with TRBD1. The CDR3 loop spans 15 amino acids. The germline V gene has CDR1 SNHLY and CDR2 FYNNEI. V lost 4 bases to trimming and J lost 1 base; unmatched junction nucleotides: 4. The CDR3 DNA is TGTGCCAGCAGTGGGGACAGTTCCAGCAATCAGCCCCAGCATTTT. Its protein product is CASSGDSSSNQPQHF.

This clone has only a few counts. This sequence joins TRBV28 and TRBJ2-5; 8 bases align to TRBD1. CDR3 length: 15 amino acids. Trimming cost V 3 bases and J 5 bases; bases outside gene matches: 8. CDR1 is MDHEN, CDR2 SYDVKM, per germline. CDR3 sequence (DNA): TGTGCCAGCAGTTTCAGGGACAGGTCAGAGGAGACCCAGTACTTC. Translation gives CASSFRDRSEETQYF.

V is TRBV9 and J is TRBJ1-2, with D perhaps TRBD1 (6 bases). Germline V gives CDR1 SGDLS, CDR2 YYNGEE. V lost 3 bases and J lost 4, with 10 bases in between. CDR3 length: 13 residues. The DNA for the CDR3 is TGTGCCAGCAGCGACGGACAGTCCTATGGCTACACCTTC. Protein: CASSDGQSYGYTF.

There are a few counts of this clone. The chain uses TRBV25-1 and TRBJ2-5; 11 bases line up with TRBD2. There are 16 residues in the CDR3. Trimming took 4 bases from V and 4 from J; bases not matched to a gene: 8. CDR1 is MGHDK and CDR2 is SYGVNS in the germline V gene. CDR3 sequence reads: CASSAQELAGVETQYF. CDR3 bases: TGTGCCAGCAGTGCTCAAGAACTAGCGGGAGTAGAGACCCAGTACTTC.

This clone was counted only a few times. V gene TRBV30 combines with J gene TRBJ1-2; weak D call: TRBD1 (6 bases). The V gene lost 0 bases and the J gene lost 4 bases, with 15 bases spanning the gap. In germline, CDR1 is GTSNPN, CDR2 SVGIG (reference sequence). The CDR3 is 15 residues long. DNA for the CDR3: TGTGCCTGGAGTGTACTAGGGGGACAATCCTATGGCTACACCTTC. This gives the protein CAWSVLGGQSYGYTF. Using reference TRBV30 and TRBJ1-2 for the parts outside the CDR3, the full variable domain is SQTIHQWPATLVQPVGSPLSLECTVEGTSNPNLYWYRQAAGRGLQLLFYSVGIGQISSEVPQNLSASRPQDRQFILSSKKLLLSDSGFYLCAWSVLGGQSYGYTFGSGTRLTVV.

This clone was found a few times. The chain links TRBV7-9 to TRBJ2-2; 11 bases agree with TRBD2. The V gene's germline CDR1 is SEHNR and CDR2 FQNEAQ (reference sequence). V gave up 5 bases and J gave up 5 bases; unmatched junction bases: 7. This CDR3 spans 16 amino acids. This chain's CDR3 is CASSPSLAGGTGELFF. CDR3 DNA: TGTGCCAGCAGCCCGAGCCTAGCGGGAGGAACCGGGGAGCTGTTTTTT.

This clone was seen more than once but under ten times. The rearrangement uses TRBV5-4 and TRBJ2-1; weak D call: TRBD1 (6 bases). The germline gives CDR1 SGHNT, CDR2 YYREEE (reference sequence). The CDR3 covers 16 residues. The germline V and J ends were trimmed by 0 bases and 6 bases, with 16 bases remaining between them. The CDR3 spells CASSLVFQGSGNEQFF. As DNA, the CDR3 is TGTGCCAGCAGCTTGGTCTTTCAGGGGAGTGGCAATGAGCAGTTCTTC.

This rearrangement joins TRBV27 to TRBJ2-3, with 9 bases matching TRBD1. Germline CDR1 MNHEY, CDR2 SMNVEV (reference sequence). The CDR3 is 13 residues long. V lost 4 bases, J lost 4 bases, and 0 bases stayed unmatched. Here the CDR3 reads CASSWTGADTQYF. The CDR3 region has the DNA TGTGCCAGCAGTTGGACAGGGGCAGATACGCAGTATTTT.

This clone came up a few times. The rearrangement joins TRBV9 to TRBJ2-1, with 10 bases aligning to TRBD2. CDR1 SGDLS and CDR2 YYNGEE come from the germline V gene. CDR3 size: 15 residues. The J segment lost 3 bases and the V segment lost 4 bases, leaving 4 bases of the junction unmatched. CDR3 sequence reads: CASSTSGAVYNEQFF. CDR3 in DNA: TGTGCCAGCAGCACTAGCGGGGCCGTCTACAATGAGCAGTTCTTC.

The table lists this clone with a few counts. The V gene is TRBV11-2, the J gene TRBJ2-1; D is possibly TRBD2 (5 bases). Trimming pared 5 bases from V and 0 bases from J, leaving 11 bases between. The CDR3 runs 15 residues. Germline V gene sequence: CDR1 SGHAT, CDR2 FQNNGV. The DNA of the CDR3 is TGTGCCAGCAGCCCCATGGCGGGCTCCTACAATGAGCAGTTCTTC. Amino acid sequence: CASSPMAGSYNEQFF.

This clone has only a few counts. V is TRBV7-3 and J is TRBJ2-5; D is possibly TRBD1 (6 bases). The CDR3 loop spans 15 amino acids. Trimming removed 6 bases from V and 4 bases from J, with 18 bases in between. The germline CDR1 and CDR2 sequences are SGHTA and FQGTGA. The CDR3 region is CASRPTGEARETQYF. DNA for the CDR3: TGTGCCAGCAGGCCGACAGGAGAGGCGCGAGAGACCCAGTACTTC.

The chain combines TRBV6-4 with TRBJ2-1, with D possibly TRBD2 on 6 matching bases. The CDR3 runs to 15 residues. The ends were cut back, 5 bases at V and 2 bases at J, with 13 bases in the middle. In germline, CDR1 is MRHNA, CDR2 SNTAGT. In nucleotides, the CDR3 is TGTGCCAGCAGTCTTACTAGCACTGCCTACAATGAGCAGTTCTTC. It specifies CASSLTSTAYNEQFF.

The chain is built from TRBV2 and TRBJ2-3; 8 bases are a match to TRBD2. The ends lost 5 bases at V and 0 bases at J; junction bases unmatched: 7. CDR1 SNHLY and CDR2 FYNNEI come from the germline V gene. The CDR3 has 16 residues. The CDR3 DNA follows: TGTGCCAGCAGTAAATTAGCGGGGACTAGCACAGATACGCAGTATTTT. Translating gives CASSKLAGTSTDTQYF.

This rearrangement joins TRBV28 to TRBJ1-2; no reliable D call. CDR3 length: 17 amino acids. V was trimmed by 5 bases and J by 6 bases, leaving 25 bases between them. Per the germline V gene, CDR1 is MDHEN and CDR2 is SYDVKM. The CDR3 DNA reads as TGTGCCAGCAGTCCCCCAGTATATATTGGGCGATTCGATGGCTACACCTTC. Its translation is CASSPPVYIGRFDGYTF.

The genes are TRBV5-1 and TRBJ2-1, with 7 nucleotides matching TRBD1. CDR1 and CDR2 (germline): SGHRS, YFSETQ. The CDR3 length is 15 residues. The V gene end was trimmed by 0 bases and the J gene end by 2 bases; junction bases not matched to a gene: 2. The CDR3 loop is CASSLAGTAYNEQFF. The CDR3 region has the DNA TGCGCCAGCAGCTTGGCCGGGACAGCCTACAATGAGCAGTTCTTC.

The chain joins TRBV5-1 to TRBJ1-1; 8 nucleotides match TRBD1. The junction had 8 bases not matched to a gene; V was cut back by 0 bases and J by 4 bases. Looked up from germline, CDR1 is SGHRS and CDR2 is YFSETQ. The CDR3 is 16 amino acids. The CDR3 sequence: CASSLGGQGTVTEAFF. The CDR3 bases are TGCGCCAGCAGCTTGGGAGGACAGGGTACGGTCACTGAAGCTTTCTTT.

CDR3 sequence: CASSRDSPWGTQYF. Written as DNA, the CDR3 is TGTGCCAGCAGCCGGGACAGCCCGTGGGGGACCCAGTACTTC. The chain is built from TRBV6-1 and TRBJ2-5; 7 bases line up with TRBD1. The V segment lost 6 bases and the J segment 7 bases; nucleotides outside the gene matches: 11. The CDR3 extends over 14 amino acids. The germline V gene has CDR1 MNHNS and CDR2 SASEGT.

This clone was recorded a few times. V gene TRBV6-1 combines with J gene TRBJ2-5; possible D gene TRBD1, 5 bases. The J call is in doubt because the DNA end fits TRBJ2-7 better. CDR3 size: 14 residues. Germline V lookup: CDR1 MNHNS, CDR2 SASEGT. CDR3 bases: TGTGCCAGCAGTGAGTGGGGCAGCTCCTACGAGCAGTACTTC. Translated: CASSEWGSSYEQYF.

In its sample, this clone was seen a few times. CDR3 DNA sequence: TGCGCCAGCAGCTTACTAGCGGGAGGTGCGGGTCAGTTCTTC. Amino acids: CASSLLAGGAGQFF. The chain recombines TRBV5-1 with TRBJ2-1; 12 nucleotides line up with TRBD2. The CDR3 is 14 residues long. V dropped 2 bases and J dropped 13; count of bases not matched to a gene: 7. Germline V gene lookup returns CDR1 SGHRS and CDR2 YFSETQ.

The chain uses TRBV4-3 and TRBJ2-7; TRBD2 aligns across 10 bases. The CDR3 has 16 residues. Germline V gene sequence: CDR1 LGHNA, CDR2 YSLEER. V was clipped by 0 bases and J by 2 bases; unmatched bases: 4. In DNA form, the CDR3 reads TGCGCCAGCAGCCAAGATTCACTAGCGGGAACCTACGAGCAGTACTTC. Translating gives CASSQDSLAGTYEQYF.

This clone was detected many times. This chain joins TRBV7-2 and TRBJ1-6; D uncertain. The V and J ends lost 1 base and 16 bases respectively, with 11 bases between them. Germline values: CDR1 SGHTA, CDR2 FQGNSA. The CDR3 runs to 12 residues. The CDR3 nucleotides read TGTGCCAGCAGCTTAGGGGCTTCGGGGCTCCACTTT. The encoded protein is CASSLGASGLHF.